The 5 T cell receptor beta chains below all came from one sample that was sequenced in a study of blood T cell repertoires in COVID-19 (dated by TCRdb to 2018 to 2021). The method was the immunoSEQ multiplex PCR assay. The table was pulled from immuneACCESS by TCRdb, which kept in-frame rearrangements only. Such tables lose some clones; where checked, under half of the loss comes from unresolved V genes, and the rest has no known cause. For this sample there are about 150,000 clones; around 86% appear just once. Approximately 35% of the sample comes from the top ten. Specimen: peripheral blood. The origin of the receptors is a man aged 45-60 years who had recovered from COVID-19.

This chain links TRBV25-1 with TRBJ1-2; 8 bases match TRBD1. The V segment lost 3 bases and the J segment 10 bases; nucleotides outside the gene matches: 16. CDR3 size: 16 residues. Germline V gene lookup returns CDR1 MGHDK and CDR2 SYGVNS. The DNA for the CDR3 is TGTGCCAGCAGTGATCCGACAGGGGTTTCGATCGAATTCTACACCTTC. It encodes CASSDPTGVSIEFYTF.

This chain connects TRBV7-9 to TRBJ1-2; 8 positions agree with TRBD1. After removal of 5 bases from V and 6 bases from J, the junction contained 8 bases not matched to a gene. This CDR3 contains 14 residues. Germline CDR1 and CDR2: SEHNR and FQNEAQ (reference sequence). CDR3 coding DNA: TGTGCCAGCAGCGCCTGGACAGGGAGAGATGGCTACACCTTC. Protein product: CASSAWTGRDGYTF.

The chain links TRBV5-6 to TRBJ2-5; no reliable D call. This CDR3 comprises 13 residues. The V gene lost 3 bases and the J gene lost 4 bases, with 10 bases spanning the gap. The germline gives CDR1 SGHDT, CDR2 YYEEEE. The CDR3 region is CASSSLETETQYF. The DNA of the CDR3 is TGTGCCAGCAGCTCCCTAGAGACAGAGACCCAGTACTTC.

In this sample, this clone turned up many times. The rearrangement joins TRBV6-1 to TRBJ2-2, with D perhaps TRBD2 (5 bases). The CDR3 spans 15 residues. The germline CDR1 and CDR2 sequences are MNHNS and SASEGT. Trimming took off 1 base at V and 5 bases at J, with 11 bases between the two ends. This chain's CDR3 is CASSEGLARTGELFF. The DNA for the CDR3 is TGTGCCAGCAGTGAAGGGCTAGCACGGACCGGGGAGCTGTTTTTT.

The V call is TRBV19, the J call TRBJ1-1, with a weak D call TRBD1 (6 bases). Germline V gene data show CDR1 as LNHDA and CDR2 as SQIVND (reference sequence). There are 15 residues in the CDR3. The germline V and J ends were trimmed by 1 base and 0 bases, with 9 bases remaining between them. CDR3 sequence reads: CASSIGGQMNTEAFF. As DNA, the CDR3 is TGTGCCAGTAGTATAGGAGGACAGATGAACACTGAAGCTTTCTTT.